These T cell receptor beta chains were read from a single sample in a study of technical replicates of blood from a few donors. Using immunoSEQ multiplex PCR, the repertoire was profiled, and TCRdb retains in-frame clones only, with some absent. This sample has 60,000 to 65,000 clones; approximately 87% occur once, and the top ten carry around 4.9%. The source material was PBMCs. The source is a human donor in good health. Some clones in this sample may be carry-over from other donors' samples. Each CDR3 is given with its conserved first and last residue. The order of the fields is V gene, clone size, J gene, D gene, CDR3 length, CDR3 protein, CDR3 DNA. The D gene is left open where the match is weak. Rows give clone size only sometimes, using once, few, many, or a class for an expanded clone.

TRBV18	-	TRBJ2-5	TRBD1	15	CASSPLQGAGETQYF	TGTGCCAGCTCACCCCTCCAGGGGGCAGGGGAGACCCAGTACTTC
TRBV4-2	-	TRBJ1-5	-	15	CASSQDSGEGQPQHF	TGTGCCAGCAGCCAAGATTCAGGGGAGGGGCAGCCCCAGCATTTT
TRBV27	-	TRBJ1-4	-	14	CATKPGRGHEKLFF	TGTGCCACAAAGCCGGGCAGGGGTCATGAAAAACTGTTTTTT
TRBV7-3	-	TRBJ2-5	-	13	CASSLKREETQYF	TGTGCCAGCAGCTTAAAACGGGAAGAGACCCAGTACTTC
TRBV18	few	TRBJ1-2	-	14	CASSTMGLNYGYTF	TGTGCCAGCTCAACAATGGGACTGAACTATGGCTACACCTTC
TRBV5-6	-	TRBJ2-7	TRBD2	17	CASSWTTSGSTAYEQYF	TGTGCCAGCAGCTGGACCACTAGCGGGAGTACTGCCTACGAGCAGTACTTC
TRBV11-3	-	TRBJ2-3	-	12	CASSSGADTQYF	TGTGCCAGCAGCTCGGGTGCAGATACGCAGTATTTT
TRBV6-5	-	TRBJ2-7	TRBD2	13	CASSRSGGYEQYF	TGTGCCAGCAGTCGTAGCGGGGGCTACGAGCAGTACTTC
TRBV7-8	once	TRBJ2-1	TRBD1	14	CASSFGDRSHEQFF	TGTGCCAGCAGCTTTGGGGACAGGTCCCATGAGCAGTTCTTC
TRBV30	-	TRBJ2-5	TRBD2	12	CAWNSGVGAQYF	TGTGCCTGGAATAGCGGGGTTGGGGCCCAGTACTTC
TRBV27	once	TRBJ2-1	TRBD1	14	CASSFRGLPTEQFF	TGTGCCAGCAGTTTCAGGGGGCTGCCGACTGAGCAGTTCTTC
TRBV30	-	TRBJ1-5	-	16	CAWSVAGFAGNQPQHF	TGTGCCTGGAGTGTAGCGGGCTTCGCGGGAAATCAGCCCCAGCATTTT
TRBV4-3	-	TRBJ1-6	TRBD1	18	CASSQTGGASPSNSPLHF	TGCGCCAGCAGCCAAACAGGGGGCGCGTCCCCCTCTAATTCACCCCTCCACTTT
TRBV19	-	TRBJ2-7	TRBD1	14	CASSPQGATYEQYF	TGTGCCAGTAGCCCGCAGGGGGCCACCTACGAGCAGTACTTC
TRBV6-5	-	TRBJ2-7	-	14	CASRNEDTGSKQYF	TGTGCCAGCAGAAACGAGGACACAGGTTCCAAGCAGTACTTC
TRBV18	-	TRBJ1-5	TRBD1	16	CASSPQGTGPNQPQHF	TGTGCCAGCTCACCACAAGGGACAGGGCCCAATCAGCCCCAGCATTTT
TRBV9	-	TRBJ2-7	-	14	CASSPPGVENEQYF	TGTGCCAGCAGCCCCCCCGGGGTGGAGAACGAGCAGTACTTC
TRBV7-9	-	TRBJ2-1	TRBD2	15	CASSFRTSGGNEQFF	TGTGCCAGCAGCTTCAGGACTAGCGGGGGGAATGAGCAGTTCTTC
TRBV5-8	few	TRBJ1-4	-	16	CASSFGVATHNEKLFF	TGTGCCAGCAGCTTTGGAGTGGCGACCCACAATGAAAAACTGTTTTTT
TRBV4-2	once	TRBJ2-3	TRBD2	18	CASSQLTSAGASTDTQYF	TGTGCCAGCAGCCAACTAACTTCGGCGGGAGCTAGCACAGATACGCAGTATTTT
TRBV18	few	TRBJ2-1	TRBD2	16	CASSERTSGGYNEQFF	TGTGCCAGCTCTGAGAGGACTAGCGGGGGCTACAATGAGCAGTTCTTC
TRBV7-2	-	TRBJ1-5	-	12	CASSFNNQPQHF	TGTGCCAGCAGCTTTAACAATCAGCCCCAGCATTTT
TRBV4-1	-	TRBJ2-7	-	14	CASSYGGPSYEQYF	TGCGCCAGCAGCTACGGGGGGCCATCCTACGAGCAGTACTTC
TRBV5-4	few	TRBJ1-6	-	13	CASSLDRNSPLHF	TGTGCCAGCAGCTTAGACAGGAATTCACCCCTCCACTTT
TRBV7-9	few	TRBJ1-1	TRBD1	13	CASRGDRATEAFF	TGTGCCAGCAGGGGGGACAGGGCCACTGAAGCTTTCTTT